These T cell receptor beta chains were read from a single sample in a study of blood T cell repertoires in COVID-19. TCRdb's table, derived via immunoSEQ multiplex PCR, lists solely in-frame clones and lacks some. In the table there are fewer than 200,000 clones, approximately 85% of which are singletons. The sample was peripheral blood. These receptors originate from a woman in her forties or fifties with COVID-19, enrolled during active disease. CDR3s include the opening cysteine and the closing phenylalanine or tryptophan. The order of the fields is clone size, CDR3 length, J gene, V gene, CDR3 protein. The size field is filled for only some rows; it gives once, few, many or a size class.

>.|13|TRBJ2-7|TRBV7-2
CASSFPGNYEQYF
>.|17|TRBJ1-5|TRBV6-6
CASSPTWASYSNQPQHF
>.|14|TRBJ2-7|TRBV7-2
CASSTGQGGHEQYF
>.|13|TRBJ1-1|TRBV19
CASSGTVNTEAFF
>.|15|TRBJ2-7|TRBV6-5
CASNLSGGANYEQYF
>.|14|TRBJ1-3|TRBV23-1
CASSQWGPGNTIYF
>.|19|TRBJ1-5|TRBV28
CASSFRRTGVSRSNQPQHF
>once|16|TRBJ2-7|TRBV4-1
CASSQTGTGGLGEQYF
>once|15|TRBJ2-2|TRBV25-1
CASSDAQGWTGELFF
>.|14|TRBJ2-5|TRBV3-1/TRBV3-2
CASSLSGTQETQYF
>few|13|TRBJ2-7|TRBV19
CASSPTLTYEQYF
>.|14|TRBJ1-2|TRBV15
CATSRDKTSGGYTF
>once|17|TRBJ2-3|TRBV1
CTSSQDQSTRKTDTQYF
>.|12|TRBJ1-1|TRBV30
CAWSVQGTEAFF
>.|14|TRBJ2-2|TRBV30
CAWSAQLNTGELFF
>.|12|TRBJ2-2|TRBV13
CASTEDTGELFF
>.|16|TRBJ2-1|TRBV4-2
CASSQEQGQGFNEQFF